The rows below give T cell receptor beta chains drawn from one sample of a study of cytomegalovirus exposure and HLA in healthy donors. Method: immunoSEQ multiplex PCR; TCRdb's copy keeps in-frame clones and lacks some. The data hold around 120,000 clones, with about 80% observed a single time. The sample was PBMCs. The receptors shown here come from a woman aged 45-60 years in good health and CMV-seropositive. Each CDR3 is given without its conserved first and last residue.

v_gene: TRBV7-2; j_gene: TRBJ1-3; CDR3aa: ASSPHRVGVGNTIY
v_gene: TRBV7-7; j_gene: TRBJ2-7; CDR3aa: ASSLVLGESEQY
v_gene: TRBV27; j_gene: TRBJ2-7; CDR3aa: ASSPFRGYEQY
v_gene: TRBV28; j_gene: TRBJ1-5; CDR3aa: ASSLLWGPNQPQH
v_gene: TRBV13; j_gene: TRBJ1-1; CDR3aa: ASSSSTGLNTEAF
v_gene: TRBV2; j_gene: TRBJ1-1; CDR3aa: ASPYLDSDKAF
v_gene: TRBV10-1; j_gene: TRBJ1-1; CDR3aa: ASSEATGRDIMNTEAF
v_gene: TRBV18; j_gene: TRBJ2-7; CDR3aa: ASSPGEGFSYEQY
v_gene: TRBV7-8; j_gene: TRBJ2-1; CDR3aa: ASSQGLAAYNEQF
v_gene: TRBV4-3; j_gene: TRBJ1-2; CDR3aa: ASSRDRGSTPYGYT
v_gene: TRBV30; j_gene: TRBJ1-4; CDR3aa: ASAGGTNEKLF
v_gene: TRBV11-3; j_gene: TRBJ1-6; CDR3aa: ASSVTGTSNSPLH
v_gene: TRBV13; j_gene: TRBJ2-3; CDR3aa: ASSSRGLAEGLSTDAQY
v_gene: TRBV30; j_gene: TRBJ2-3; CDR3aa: AWALSGGGTDTQY
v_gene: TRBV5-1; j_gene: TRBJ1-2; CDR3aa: ASSSGWHYGYT
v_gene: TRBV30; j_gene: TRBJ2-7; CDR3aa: AWSTEPYEQY
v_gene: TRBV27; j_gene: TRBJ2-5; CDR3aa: ASRRTGGGETQY
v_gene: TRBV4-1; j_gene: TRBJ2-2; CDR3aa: ASSQRTSGSTTGELF
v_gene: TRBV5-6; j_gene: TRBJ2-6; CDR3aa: ASTVGLSGANVLT
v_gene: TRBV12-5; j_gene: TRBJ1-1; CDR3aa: ASGLKAGTEAF
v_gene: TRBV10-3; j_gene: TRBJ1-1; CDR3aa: AISDLGQVGNTEAF
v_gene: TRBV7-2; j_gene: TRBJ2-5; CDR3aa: ASRYRETQY
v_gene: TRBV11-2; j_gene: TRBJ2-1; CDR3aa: ASSYRPGLAGEAGNEQF
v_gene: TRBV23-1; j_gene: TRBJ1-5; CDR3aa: ASIRREGSNQPQH
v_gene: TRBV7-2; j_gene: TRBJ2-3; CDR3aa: ASSPFADTQY
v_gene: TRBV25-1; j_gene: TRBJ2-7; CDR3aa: ASSEGLPTYEQY
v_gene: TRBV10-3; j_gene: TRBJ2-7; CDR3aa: AISPYLEDFTGKQY
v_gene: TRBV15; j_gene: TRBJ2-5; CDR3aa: ATSRGGFRETQY
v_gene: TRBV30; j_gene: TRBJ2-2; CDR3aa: AWGGQVNTGELF
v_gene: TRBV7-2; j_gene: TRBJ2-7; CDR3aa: ASSIDGQVFYEQY
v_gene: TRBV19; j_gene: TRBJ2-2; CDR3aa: ASRNSGRDTGELF
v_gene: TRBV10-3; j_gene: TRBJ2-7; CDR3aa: AIQPGQPNTYEQY
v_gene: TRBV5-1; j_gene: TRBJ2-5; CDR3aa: ASSPRGQEQETQY
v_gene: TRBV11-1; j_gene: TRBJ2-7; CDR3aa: ASSPGQGGHYEQY
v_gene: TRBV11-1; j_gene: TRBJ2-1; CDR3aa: ASSPRQGFPYNEQF
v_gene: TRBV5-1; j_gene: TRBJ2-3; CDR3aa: ASSLGDGSGTDTQY
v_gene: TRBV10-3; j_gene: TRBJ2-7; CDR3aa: ATAEPDAGTYEQY
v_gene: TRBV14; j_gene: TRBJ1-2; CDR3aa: ASSQAGVYGYT
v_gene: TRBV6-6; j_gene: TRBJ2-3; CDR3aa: ASSPRVGDTQY
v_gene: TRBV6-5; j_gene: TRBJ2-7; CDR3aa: ASSYLKPGQGYEQY
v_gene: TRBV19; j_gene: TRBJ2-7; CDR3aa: ASSFDPTGTYEQY
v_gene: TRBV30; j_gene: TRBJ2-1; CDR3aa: AWSAERVQF
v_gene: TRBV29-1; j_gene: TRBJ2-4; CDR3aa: SVKRQQGANIQY
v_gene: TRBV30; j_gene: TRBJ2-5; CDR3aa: AWSARLVGQETQY
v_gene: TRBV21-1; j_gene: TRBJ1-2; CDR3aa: ASSQTVHWYGYT
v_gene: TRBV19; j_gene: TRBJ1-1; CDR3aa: ASSSGFEAF
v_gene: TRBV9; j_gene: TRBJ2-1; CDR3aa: ASSVGGSASYNEQF
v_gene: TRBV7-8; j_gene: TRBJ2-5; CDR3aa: ASSYGLPQETQY
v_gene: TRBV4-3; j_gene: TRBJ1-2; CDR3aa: ASSQDARSKLYT
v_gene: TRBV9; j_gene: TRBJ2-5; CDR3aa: ASSVLAAAGETQY